This passage covers 2 T cell receptor beta chains from one sample sequenced in a study of T cell responses to AZD1222 COVID-19 vaccine. Repertoires were generated with immunoSEQ multiplex PCR, while TCRdb's copy carries only in-frame clones and drops some. The sample includes more than 150,000 clones, more than 70% seen only once; the top ten take 25% to 30%. Sequencing used peripheral blood, obtained 28 days after the second AZD1222 dose. All receptors derive from an adult who received the AZD1222 COVID-19 vaccine.

The chain has TRBV3-1 (or the pseudogene TRBV3-2) and TRBJ1-1; the D is unclear. The CDR3 totals 13 residues. With 2 bases removed from V and 1 base from J, the gap between germline ends came to 5 bases. Germline CDR1 and CDR2: LGHDT and YNNKEL (reference sequence). The CDR3 sequence: CASSQSRNTEAFF. The CDR3 DNA follows: TGTGCCAGCAGCCAATCCAGGAACACTGAAGCTTTCTTT.

The genes are TRBV5-1 and TRBJ2-7; D call uncertain. Trimming removed 4 bases from V and 4 bases from J, with 12 bases in between. Germline CDR1 reads SGHRS; CDR2 reads YFSETQ. The CDR3 has 13 residues. In DNA form, the CDR3 reads TGCGCCAGCAGCACGGAAAAGCCTTACGAGCAGTACTTC. This sequence encodes CASSTEKPYEQYF.